This TCR beta chain is from a study of cytomegalovirus exposure and HLA in healthy donors. The protocol was immunoSEQ multiplex PCR, while the TCRdb copy is restricted to in-frame clones and leaves out a portion. The top ten hold roughly an eighth of the sample, which has about 220,000 clones, over 80% seen once. As for this clone: Its antigen is as yet unknown.

Study-level points and caveats: Within the approximately 120 validation repertoires, first-cohort TCR clusters tended to co-occur, according to a later analysis.

Germline CDR1 SEHNR, CDR2 FQNEAQ (reference sequence). Trimming stripped 5 bases from V and 4 bases from J, with 17 bases between. The CDR3 extends over 15 amino acids. This clonotype originated in a woman in her twenties or thirties in good health and CMV-seropositive. The sample was PBMCs. J is TRBJ2-5 and V is TRBV7-9; D not resolved. The chain's CDR3 is CASSGLVGRAETQYF. The CDR3 coding sequence is TGTGCCAGCAGCGGCCTCGTCGGACGGGCAGAGACCCAGTACTTC. Looking up the rest from reference TRBV7-9 and TRBJ2-5 gives the full variable domain: DTGVSQNPRHKITKRGQNVTFRCDPISEHNRLYWYRQTLGQGPEFLTYFQNEAQLEKSRLLSDRFSAERPKGSFSTLEIQRTEQGDSAMYLCASSGLVGRAETQYFGPGTRLLVL.